These 27 T cell receptor delta chains originate from one sample sequenced in a study of human gamma delta and Vdelta1 T cells. TCRdb applied CATT to the PCR reads for clone calling. This table holds several thousand delta-chain clones, roughly a tenth found once. Material: naive CD27+ Vdelta1 gamma-delta T cells from blood. The receptor set was obtained from a human donor in good health.

About this clone itself: In the same sample, other DNA sequences code for this CDR3. The rearrangement joins TRDV1 to TRDJ1; 7 bases fit TRDD3. The CDR3 totals 24 residues. Germline V lookup: CDR1 TSWWSYY, CDR2 QGS. Trimming cost V 0 bases and J 0 bases; bases outside gene matches: 28. CDR3 coding DNA: TGTGCTCTTGGGGAACTCGGGTGGTTTGCCACAGGTCTTTCAAGGATACGGTACACCGATAAACTCATCTTT. Its translation: CALGELGWFATGLSRIRYTDKLIF.

With regard to this clone: A read error is possible here, since a much larger clone lies one base away. The V gene is TRDV2, the J gene TRDJ1, with a weak D call TRDD3 (6 bases). V was clipped by 5 bases and J by 3 bases, with 33 bases between them. The germline CDR1 and CDR2 sequences are GEAIGNYY and EKD. CDR3 length: 20 residues. The CDR3 nucleotides are TGTGCCTGTGCAAGCCTACGCACCAAGCTACAAGGGGGACTTTCCGATAAACTCATCTTT. It yields the protein CACASLRTKLQGGLSDKLIF.

Judged by abundance, this clone is medium-sized. Possible read error: a much larger clone is one base away. Other DNA sequences in the sample encode the same CDR3. The chain links TRDV1 to TRDJ1; 10 positions agree with TRDD3. The CDR3 has 19 amino acids. V lost 0 bases and J lost 6; bases outside the gene matches: 16. The V gene's germline CDR1 is TSWWSYY and CDR2 QGS. As DNA, the CDR3 is TGTGCTCTTGGGGAACTCAATCGTGCCCAGAGGGGGATACGTTATAAACTCATCTTT. Translated: CALGELNRAQRGIRYKLIF.

This clone came up a few times. With a far larger clone one base away, a read error is the likely cause. The J gene is TRDJ1, the V gene TRDV1, with TRDD3 identical over 10 bases. V dropped 3 bases and J dropped 0; count of bases not matched to a gene: 10. This CDR3 comprises 18 residues. Looked up from germline, CDR1 is TSWWSYY and CDR2 is QGS. As DNA, the CDR3 is TGTGCTCTTGGGGACTCGAGTACTGGGGGATCGTACACCGATAAACTCATCTTT. It yields the protein CALGDSSTGGSYTDKLIF.

By frequency in the sample, this clone is medium-sized. The chain combines TRDV1 with TRDJ1, with TRDD3 identical over 9 bases. V lost 2 bases and J lost 0; bases outside the gene matches: 7. The germline V gene has CDR1 TSWWSYY and CDR2 QGS. This CDR3 spans 17 amino acids. For the CDR3, the DNA is TGTGCTCTTGGGGAAACGGGGGGATACCGGTACACCGATAAACTCATCTTT. Protein: CALGETGGYRYTDKLIF.

Points on this clone: One base separates it from a far larger clone, so it is likely a read error. The same CDR3 also results from other DNA sequences found in this sample. V and J are TRDV1 and TRDJ1; 7 positions agree with TRDD3. Per germline, CDR1 TSWWSYY and CDR2 QGS. CDR3 length: 20 amino acids. CDR3 loop: CALGEPALGAGSPYTDKLIF. CDR3 DNA: TGTGCTCTCGGGGAACCCGCGCTGGGGGCTGGGAGTCCGTACACCGATAAACTCATCTTT.

This clone turned up a few times. Only one base separates this from a far larger clonotype, so it likely reflects a read error. The V gene is TRDV1, the J gene TRDJ1, with D possibly matching TRDD3 (6 bases). CDR1 TSWWSYY and CDR2 QGS come from the germline V gene. V lost 5 bases and J 6 bases, leaving 28 bases between the germline ends. The CDR3 loop spans 18 amino acids. CDR3 amino acids: CALGKPPRGGGRRNKLIF. The DNA for the CDR3 is TGTGCTCTTGGGAAGCCTCCCCGAGGGGGGGGACGGCGTAATAAACTCATCTTT.

Details on this clone: TCRdb's entry gives the protein of a much larger clone, which mismatches this DNA's translation at residue 11, likely from a read error; the protein reported here is translated from the DNA. The V and J genes are TRDV2 and TRDJ1, with 7 positions matching TRDD3. With 0 bases clipped from V and 0 bases from J, the junction kept 9 bases outside the gene matches. The CDR3 totals 17 residues. Germline V gives CDR1 GEAIGNYY, CDR2 EKD. The DNA of the CDR3 is TGTGCCTGTGACACCGATGGGGGGATGGTGCACACCGATAAACTCATCTTT. Residues: CACDTDGGMVHTDKLIF.

About this clone: A much bigger clone sits one base away, suggesting this may be a read error. The same CDR3 arises from other DNA sequences in this sample as well. The genes are TRDV1 and TRDJ1; 8 bases match TRDD3. With V trimmed by 0 bases and J by 10 bases, 16 bases remained unmatched. The CDR3 runs 17 residues. Germline CDR1 is TSWWSYY and CDR2 is QGS. DNA of the CDR3: TGTGCTCTTGGGGAACTCCTCGTAGCGGGGGGGATAGTCAGACTCATCTTT. Residues: CALGELLVAGGIVRLIF.

In regard to this clone: The protein that TCRdb holds for this DNA derives from a much larger clone and differs from the translated DNA at residue 9, which likely indicates a read error; the protein shown here is translated from the DNA. The gene calls are TRDV1 and TRDJ1; 9 bases match TRDD3. The CDR3 length is 20 residues. Trimming removed 9 bases from V and 0 bases from J; junction bases left unmatched: 23. Germline CDR1 and CDR2: TSWWSYY and QGS. The CDR3 nucleotides are TGTGCTCTGGGTACCTACGTGGGTCACCTGGGGGATTCGTACACCGATAAACTCATCTTT. Its translation is CALGTYVGHLGDSYTDKLIF.

This clone was seen a handful of times. A far larger clone is a single base away, which makes a read error likely. The same CDR3 is also encoded by other DNA sequences in this sample. The chain joins TRDV1 to TRDJ1; no definite D call. V was trimmed by 2 bases and J by 0 bases, leaving 13 bases between them. Looked up from germline, CDR1 is TSWWSYY and CDR2 is QGS. The CDR3 is made up of 16 amino acids. The CDR3 region is CALGEMEYVDTDKLIF. CDR3 nucleotide sequence: TGTGCTCTTGGGGAAATGGAGTATGTTGACACCGATAAACTCATCTTT.

This clone was seen a few times. A clone one base away is much larger, so this may be a read error. The chain links TRDV1 to TRDJ1; no firm D call. V lost 4 bases to trimming and J lost 3 bases, with 18 bases between them. The CDR3 sequence is 16 residues long. Germline loops: CDR1 TSWWSYY, CDR2 QGS. The CDR3 coding sequence is TGTGCTCTTGGGGTCGACCGCGCTTGGTACCCCGATAAACTCATCTTT. Encoded protein: CALGVDRAWYPDKLIF.

In its sample, this clone is large. This sample includes further DNA sequences coding for the same CDR3. This chain connects TRDV1 to TRDJ1; the D gene could be TRDD2 or TRDD3 (6 bases each). This CDR3 spans 17 amino acids. The germline gives CDR1 TSWWSYY, CDR2 QGS. V dropped 1 base and J dropped 7 bases, with 22 bases sitting between them. The CDR3 protein is CALGEPVLRRDRGKLIF. Written as DNA, the CDR3 is TGTGCTCTTGGGGAACCAGTCCTACGACGGGATAGAGGTAAACTCATCTTT.

Within the sample, this clone is medium-sized. Other DNA sequences from this sample encode an identical CDR3 as well. J is TRDJ1 and V is TRDV1; 9 bases agree with TRDD2. Trimming took 2 bases from V and 0 from J; bases not matched to a gene: 22. Germline CDR1 is TSWWSYY and CDR2 is QGS. The length of the CDR3 is 22 residues. The CDR3 DNA follows: TGTGCTCTTGGGGAAACATACCGGCCTTCCTACCTGGGGATGCCTTACACCGATAAACTCATCTTT. Protein sequence: CALGETYRPSYLGMPYTDKLIF.

In regard to this clone: This likely stems from a read error, as it lies one base from a far larger clone. At the DNA level, this CDR3 is encoded by other sequences in the same sample as well. V is TRDV2 and J is TRDJ1; D is tentatively TRDD2 or TRDD3 (6 bases each). This CDR3 has 19 amino acids. Deletions cut 1 base from V and 1 base from J, with 24 bases between. Germline CDR1 GEAIGNYY, CDR2 EKD. CDR3 sequence (DNA): TGTGCCTGTGACACTGTGCTTCCTCACGGGGGGACCCTCACCGATAAACTCATCTTT. Amino acid sequence: CACDTVLPHGGTLTDKLIF.

Worth noting for this clone: The protein that TCRdb holds for this DNA derives from a much larger clone and differs from the translated DNA at residue 4, which likely indicates a read error; the protein shown here is translated from the DNA. This chain links TRDV2 with TRDJ1, with TRDD3 identical over 10 bases. The V gene end was trimmed by 2 bases and the J gene end by 9 bases; junction bases not matched to a gene: 8. Looked up from germline, CDR1 is GEAIGNYY and CDR2 is EKD. This CDR3 comprises 14 residues. The CDR3 DNA reads as TGTGCCTGTGACAGTACTGGGGGATCGATCCAACTCATCTTT. Translating gives CACDSTGGSIQLIF.

In regard to this clone: The DNA is omitted, as the CDR3 cannot be located on it reliably, and the CDR3 follows TCRdb's listing. The chain joins TRDV1 to TRDJ1; the D call of TRDD3 is as the table states it, not checked on the DNA. From its first to its last residue, the CDR3 has 20 amino acids. CDR1 is TSWWSYY and CDR2 is QGS in the germline V gene. The CDR3 spells CALAGPSYVCWGRYTDKLIF.

With regard to this clone: TCRdb pairs this DNA with a much larger clone's protein that differs at residue 4, likely a read error; the protein shown was translated from the DNA. V usage is TRDV1 and J usage is TRDJ1, with TRDD3 matching 8 bases. J was trimmed by 0 bases and V by 7 bases; bases with no gene match: 10. Germline V gene sequence: CDR1 TSWWSYY, CDR2 QGS. The CDR3 covers 16 residues. CDR3 bases: TGTGCTCTTGAGGCTGGGATACGCGGAAACACCGATAAACTCATCTTT. Translation: CALEAGIRGNTDKLIF.

There are a few counts of this clone. This chain joins TRDV1 and TRDJ1; 8 bases line up with TRDD3. V gave up 0 bases and J gave up 0 bases; unmatched junction bases: 21. The CDR3 runs 22 residues. Germline V lookup: CDR1 TSWWSYY, CDR2 QGS. CDR3 loop: CALGELSIGWGKHFGYTDKLIF. The CDR3 bases are TGTGCTCTTGGGGAACTAAGTATTGGCTGGGGGAAACATTTTGGGTACACCGATAAACTCATCTTT.

Concerning this clone itself: This DNA translates differently at residue 11 from the TCRdb protein, which is that of a much larger clone; a read error is likely, and the protein shown is the DNA's own translation. This chain uses TRDV1 with TRDJ1; unclear D gene. The CDR3 consists of 17 residues. The V end was cut by 5 bases, the J end by 1 base, with 20 bases between. CDR1 TSWWSYY and CDR2 QGS come from the germline V gene. CDR3 DNA: TGTGCTCTTGGGACGGACCCCCCCCCTGGAGTCACCGATAAACTCATCTTT. Translated, it gives CALGTDPPPGVTDKLIF.

This clone is categorized as medium-sized. The sample holds other DNA sequences that translate to the same CDR3. The chain joins TRDV1 to TRDJ1; D remains ambiguous. The CDR3 has 23 residues. Trimming took 1 base from V and 0 from J, leaving 33 bases between them. Germline CDR1 TSWWSYY, CDR2 QGS. CDR3 sequence (DNA): TGTGCTCTTGGGGAACGGGTCGGAAAAGGAGAGCTTGTCCCCAGCCCGTACACCGATAAACTCATCTTT. Translation gives CALGERVGKGELVPSPYTDKLIF.

In regard to this clone: This is likely an artifact of a read error, given a far larger clone one base away. This chain links TRDV1 with TRDJ1; D not resolved. The V end was cut by 3 bases, the J end by 3 bases, with 32 bases between. Germline V gene sequence: CDR1 TSWWSYY, CDR2 QGS. The CDR3 has 21 amino acids. The CDR3 loop reads CALGERTETRLRRLISDKLIF. CDR3 DNA sequence: TGTGCTCTTGGGGAGCGAACCGAAACCCGACTTCGGCGCCTGATCTCCGATAAACTCATCTTT.

A word on this clone: The protein recorded in TCRdb matches a much larger clone and deviates from this DNA's translation at residue 8, suggesting a read error; the protein here is obtained by translating the DNA. The rearrangement uses TRDV1 and TRDJ1; TRDD3 might be the D (5 bases). Looked up from germline, CDR1 is TSWWSYY and CDR2 is QGS. The CDR3 length is 20 residues. V was cut by 4 bases and J by 1 base, with 28 bases left in between. CDR3 in DNA: TGTGCTCTTGGGGGCCCATCCCACTCACTTCTAGGGGACTCCACCGATAAACTCATCTTT. Its translation is CALGGPSHSLLGDSTDKLIF.

With respect to this clone: With only one base between it and a far larger clone, this is likely a read error. V and J are TRDV2 and TRDJ3, with TRDD3 as a possible D gene (6 bases). Germline CDR1 and CDR2: GEAIGNYY and EKD. This CDR3 contains 19 residues. CDR3 nucleotides: TGTGCCTGTGTCGACGGGGGGGAGTACAGCTCCTGGGGCACCCGACAGATGTTTTTC. Protein sequence: CACVDGGEYSSWGTRQMFF.

On this clone: The protein TCRdb lists belongs to a much larger clone and differs from this DNA's translation at residue 13, which points to a read error; the protein shown is made from the DNA. The identical CDR3 is also encoded by other nucleotide sequences in the sample. This chain joins TRDV1 and TRDJ1; D not resolved. The CDR3 is 18 amino acids. The germline V gene has CDR1 TSWWSYY and CDR2 QGS. Trimming removed 7 bases from V and 5 bases from J, with 29 bases in between. The CDR3 protein is CALEMGKSGSLINDKLIF. The DNA for the CDR3 is TGTGCTCTTGAGATGGGCAAGAGCGGCTCCCTGATAAATGATAAACTCATCTTT.

V gene TRDV1 combines with J gene TRDJ1; tentatively, D is TRDD2 or TRDD3 (5 bases each). The CDR3 length is 20 residues. Trimming shortened V by 3 bases and J by 7 bases, and 33 bases separated the two germline ends. In germline, CDR1 is TSWWSYY, CDR2 QGS. CDR3 nucleotide sequence: TGTGCTCTTGGGGAGCCTCGACCTGTCACCTACTGCCCATCTTGGGGTAAACTCATCTTT. This sequence encodes CALGEPRPVTYCPSWGKLIF.

With respect to this clone: Other DNA sequences within the sample encode an identical CDR3. V usage is TRDV1 and J usage is TRDJ1; perhaps TRDD2 as D (6 bases). The CDR3 is made up of 23 amino acids. Germline V gene data show CDR1 as TSWWSYY and CDR2 as QGS. Trimming removed 3 bases from V and 0 bases from J, with 35 bases in between. For the CDR3, the DNA is TGTGCTCTTGGGGATACCAGGCGTGCCGGATTCCTAAAGTTTAGGAAAAACACCGATAAACTCATCTTT. Amino acids: CALGDTRRAGFLKFRKNTDKLIF.